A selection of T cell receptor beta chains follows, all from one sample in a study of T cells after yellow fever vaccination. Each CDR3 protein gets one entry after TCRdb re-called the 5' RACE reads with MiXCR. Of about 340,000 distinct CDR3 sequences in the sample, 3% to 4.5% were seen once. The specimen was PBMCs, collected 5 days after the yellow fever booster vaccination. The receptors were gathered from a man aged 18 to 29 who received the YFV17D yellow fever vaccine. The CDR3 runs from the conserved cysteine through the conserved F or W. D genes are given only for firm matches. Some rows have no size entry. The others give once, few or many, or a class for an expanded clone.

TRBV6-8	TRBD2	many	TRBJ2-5	TGTGCCAGCAGTTTGCGGGGGGCGCAAGAGACCCAGTACTTC	CASSLRGAQETQYF
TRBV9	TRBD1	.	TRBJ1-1	TGTGCCAGCAGCCCATACCACAGGGGTAGTGATGAAGCTTTCTTT	CASSPYHRGSDEAFF
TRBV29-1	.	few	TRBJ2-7	TGCAGCGCCATTAAATCAGGGAGCGAATCTTACGAGCAGTACTTC	CSAIKSGSESYEQYF
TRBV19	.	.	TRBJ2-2	TGTGCCAGCCACGAACTAGCCCACACCGGGGAGCTGTTTTTT	CASHELAHTGELFF
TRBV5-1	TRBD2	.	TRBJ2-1	TGCGCCAGCAGCTTGTATAGCGGGGAAGGGGGAAATGAGCAGTTCTTC	CASSLYSGEGGNEQFF
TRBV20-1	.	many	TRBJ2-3	TGCAGTGCTCGCTGGGCAGATACGCAGTATTTT	CSARWADTQYF
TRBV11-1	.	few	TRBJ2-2	TGTGCCAGCAGCACCCCAGGGGACGGCGGGGAGCTGTTTTTT	CASSTPGDGGELFF
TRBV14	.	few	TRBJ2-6	TGTGCCAGCAGCCAAGCAAGGAGTCTCTCTGGGGCCAACGTCCTGACTTTC	CASSQARSLSGANVLTF
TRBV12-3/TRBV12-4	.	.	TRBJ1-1	TGTGCCAGCAGTACCCTCGACGGGGCTTTCTTT	CASSTLDGAFF
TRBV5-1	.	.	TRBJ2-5	TGCGCCAGCAGCACAGTGGGGCAGGCACAAGAGACCCAGTACTTC	CASSTVGQAQETQYF
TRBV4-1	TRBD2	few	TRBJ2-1	TGCGCCAGCAGCCAGAGGGAGGGGGAGCAGTTCTTC	CASSQREGEQFF
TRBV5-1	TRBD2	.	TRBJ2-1	TGCGCCAGCAGCTTGTTTGATCGGGGGGTGAGGAATAATGAGCAGTTCTTC	CASSLFDRGVRNNEQFF
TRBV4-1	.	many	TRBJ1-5	TGCGCCAGCAGCCAACGCAGGGTTAGCAATCAGCCCCAGCATTTT	CASSQRRVSNQPQHF
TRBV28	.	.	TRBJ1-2	TGTGCCAGCAGTTTAGGGCGACAAGGGTCGGGCACCTTC	CASSLGRQGSGTF
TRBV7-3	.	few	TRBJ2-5	TGTGCCAGCAGCCACGGTGGGATGGAGACCCAGTACTTC	CASSHGGMETQYF
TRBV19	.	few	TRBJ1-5	TGTGCCAGTAGTATGTCCCCAGAGGTTCAGCCCCAGCATTTT	CASSMSPEVQPQHF
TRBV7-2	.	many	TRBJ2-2	TGTGCCAGCAGCCCTTACACCGGGGAGCTGTTTTTT	CASSPYTGELFF
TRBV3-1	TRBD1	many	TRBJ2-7	TGTGCCAGCAGCCAACCGACAGGGGGCCGGAACGAGCAGTACTTC	CASSQPTGGRNEQYF
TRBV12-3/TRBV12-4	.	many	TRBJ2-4	TGTGCCAGCAGTTTTCCTCTAGCCAAAAACATTCAGTACTTC	CASSFPLAKNIQYF
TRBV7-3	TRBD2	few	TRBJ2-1	TGTGCCAGCAGCCTAGGACTAGCGGAATCCTACAATGAGCAGTTCTTC	CASSLGLAESYNEQFF
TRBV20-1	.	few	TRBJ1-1	TGCAGTGCTAGAGATCTAGCTGGAGGCACTGAAGCTTTCTTT	CSARDLAGGTEAFF
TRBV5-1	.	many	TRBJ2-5	TGCGCCAGCAGGATTCTGGACAACCAAGAGACCCAGTACTTC	CASRILDNQETQYF
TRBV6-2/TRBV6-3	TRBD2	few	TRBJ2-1	TGTGCCAGTGATATAGCGGGGAGCTACAATGAGCAGTTCTTC	CASDIAGSYNEQFF
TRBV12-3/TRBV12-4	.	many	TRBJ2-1	TGTGCCAGCAGTTGGTTTAGGGCTAATGAGCAGTTCTTC	CASSWFRANEQFF
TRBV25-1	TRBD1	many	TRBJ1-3	TGTGCCAGCAGTACCGGGACAGGAGGAAACACCATATATTTT	CASSTGTGGNTIYF
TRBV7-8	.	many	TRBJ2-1	TGTGCCAGCAGCCCGGGGCCGAGCTCCTACAATGAGCAGTTCTTC	CASSPGPSSYNEQFF
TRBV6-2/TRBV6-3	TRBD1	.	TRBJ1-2	TGTGCCAGCACGACAGGGGCCGGCTACACCTTC	CASTTGAGYTF
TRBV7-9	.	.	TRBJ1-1	TGTGCCAGCAGCGCTGGACAGAACACTGAAGCTTTCTTT	CASSAGQNTEAFF
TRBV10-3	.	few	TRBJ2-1	TGTGCCATCAGTGAGAGGGGGGGGCGCAACCGTCGGGAGCAGTTCTTC	CAISERGGRNRREQFF
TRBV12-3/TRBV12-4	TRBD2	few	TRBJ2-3	TGTGCCAGCAGTTTAGTGGGGACTAGCGGGGTCTTATGGGATACGCAGTATTTT	CASSLVGTSGVLWDTQYF
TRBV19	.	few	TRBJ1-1	TGTGCCAGTTCCATCTGGATGAACACTGAAGCTTTCTTT	CASSIWMNTEAFF
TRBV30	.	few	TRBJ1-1	TGTGCCTGGAGGCAGGGGAACACTGAAGCTTTCTTT	CAWRQGNTEAFF
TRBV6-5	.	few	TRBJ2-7	TGTGCCAGCAGTTACTCGGGGGAAGGGAACTACGAGCAGTACTTC	CASSYSGEGNYEQYF
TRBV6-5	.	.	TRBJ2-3	TGTGCCAGCAGTCCGACCGACCTCGATACGCAGTATTTT	CASSPTDLDTQYF
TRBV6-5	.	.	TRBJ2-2	TGTGCCAGCAGCGTCACCGGGCCCAACACCGGGGAGCTGTTTTTT	CASSVTGPNTGELFF
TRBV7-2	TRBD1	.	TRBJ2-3	TGTGCCAGCAGCTTATATAGAGACAGGGGAGGCGATACGCAGTATTTT	CASSLYRDRGGDTQYF
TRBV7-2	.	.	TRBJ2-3	TGTGCCAGCAGCCCTCGGACCGTGACAGTCACAGATTCGCAGTATTTT	CASSPRTVTVTDSQYF
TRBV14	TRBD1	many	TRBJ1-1	TGTGCCAGCAGCCAGGGACAGGGTTACACTGAAGCTTTCTTT	CASSQGQGYTEAFF
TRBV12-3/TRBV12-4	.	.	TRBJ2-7	TGTGCCAGCAGTTTCTCCGGGGCCGGGGTCTACGAGCAGTACTTC	CASSFSGAGVYEQYF
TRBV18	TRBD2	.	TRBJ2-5	TGTGCCAGCTCACCACGAGGAAGCGGGGGGGCCGACGAGACCCAGTACTTC	CASSPRGSGGADETQYF
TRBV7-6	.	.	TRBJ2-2	TGTGCCAGCAGCTTACTCCTCGGGGCGAACACCGGGGAGCTGTTTTTT	CASSLLLGANTGELFF
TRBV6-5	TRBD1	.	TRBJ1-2	TGTGCCAGCAGTTACGACAGGGGTGGCTACACCTTC	CASSYDRGGYTF
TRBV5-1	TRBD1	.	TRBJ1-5	TGCGCCAGCAGCCCCGGACAGGGGGGAGGTAATCAGCCCCAGCATTTT	CASSPGQGGGNQPQHF
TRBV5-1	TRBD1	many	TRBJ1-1	TGCGCCAGCAGATTCGATGGACAGGGTTACACTGAAGCTTTCTTT	CASRFDGQGYTEAFF
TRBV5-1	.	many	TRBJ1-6	TGCGCCAGCAGCGTTCGGGACTCAAATAATTCACCCCTCCACTTT	CASSVRDSNNSPLHF
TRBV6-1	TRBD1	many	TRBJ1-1	TGTGCCTCCATACAGGGGTTGGGCACTGAAGCTTTCTTT	CASIQGLGTEAFF
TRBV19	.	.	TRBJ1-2	TGTGCCAGTAGTACACCGTCGGGACGGCCCTATGGCTACACCTTC	CASSTPSGRPYGYTF
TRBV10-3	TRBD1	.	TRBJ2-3	TGTGCCATCAGTGAAAGACAGGGGGAAGATACGCAGTATTTT	CAISERQGEDTQYF
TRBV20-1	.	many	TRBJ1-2	TGCAGTCCCCAGTGGACAGCTAACTATGGCTACACCTTC	CSPQWTANYGYTF
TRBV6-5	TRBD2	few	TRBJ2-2	TGTGCTTCCGGGAGGGGACATACGAACACCGGGGAGCTGTTTTTT	CASGRGHTNTGELFF
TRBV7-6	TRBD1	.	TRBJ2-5	TGTGCCAGCAGCTTAGCGAAGGGGACAGCGTACCAAGAGACCCAGTACTTC	CASSLAKGTAYQETQYF
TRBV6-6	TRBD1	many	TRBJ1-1	TGTGCCAGCAGTTGGGCGACAGGGGGGACTGAAGCTTTCTTT	CASSWATGGTEAFF
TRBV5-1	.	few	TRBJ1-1	TGCGCCAGCAGCTTGGCCCTGGAGTATGAAGCTTTCTTT	CASSLALEYEAFF
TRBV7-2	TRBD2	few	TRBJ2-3	TGTGCCATCAGCGCCCCTAGCGGGGGGGCCACAGATACGCAGTATTTT	CAISAPSGGATDTQYF
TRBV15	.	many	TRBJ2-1	TGTGCCACCTTTAATGGGGGCTATGAGCAGTTCTTC	CATFNGGYEQFF
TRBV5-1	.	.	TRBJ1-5	TGCGCCAGCAGCTTGGCCCTCAATCAGCCCCAGCATTTT	CASSLALNQPQHF
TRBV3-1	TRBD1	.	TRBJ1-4	TGTGCCAGCAGCAAAGTCCGCCCAAGTGGGACAGTCAATGAAAAACTGTTTTTT	CASSKVRPSGTVNEKLFF
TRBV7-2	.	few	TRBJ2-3	TGTGCCAGCAGCTTAGAACAGATCACAGATACGCAGTATTTT	CASSLEQITDTQYF